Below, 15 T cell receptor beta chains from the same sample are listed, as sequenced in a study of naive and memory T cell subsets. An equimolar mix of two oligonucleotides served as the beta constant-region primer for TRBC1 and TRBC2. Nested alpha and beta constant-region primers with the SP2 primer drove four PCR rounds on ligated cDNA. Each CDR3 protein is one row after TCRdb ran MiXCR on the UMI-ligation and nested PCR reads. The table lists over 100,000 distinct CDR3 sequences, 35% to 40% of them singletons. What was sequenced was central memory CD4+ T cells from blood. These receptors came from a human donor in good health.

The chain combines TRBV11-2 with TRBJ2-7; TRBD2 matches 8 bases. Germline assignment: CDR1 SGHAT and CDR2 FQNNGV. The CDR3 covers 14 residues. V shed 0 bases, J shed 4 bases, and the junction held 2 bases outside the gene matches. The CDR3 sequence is CASSLDPGGYEQYF. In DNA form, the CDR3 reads TGTGCCAGCAGCTTAGATCCGGGAGGGTACGAGCAGTACTTC. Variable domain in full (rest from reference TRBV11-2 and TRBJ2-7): EAGVAQSPRYKIIEKRQSVAFWCNPISGHATLYWYQQILGQGPKLLIQFQNNGVVDDSQLPKDRFSAERLKGVDSTLKIQPAKLEDSAVYLCASSLDPGGYEQYFGPGTRLTVT.

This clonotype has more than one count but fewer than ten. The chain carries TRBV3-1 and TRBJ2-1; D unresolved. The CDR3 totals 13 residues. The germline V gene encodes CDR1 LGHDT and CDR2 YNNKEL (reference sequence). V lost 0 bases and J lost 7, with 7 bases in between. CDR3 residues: CASSQDLRNEQFF. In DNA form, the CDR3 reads TGTGCCAGCAGCCAAGATCTAAGGAATGAGCAGTTCTTC.

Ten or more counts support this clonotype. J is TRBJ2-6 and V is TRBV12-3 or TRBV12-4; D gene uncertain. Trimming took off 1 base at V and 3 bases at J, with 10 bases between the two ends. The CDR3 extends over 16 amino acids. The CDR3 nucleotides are TGTGCCAGCAGTTTAGGCTCCGGTCTTGGGGCCAACGTCCTGACTTTC. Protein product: CASSLGSGLGANVLTF.

The CDR3 region is CASSLTGTSTDTQYF. CDR3 DNA: TGCGCCAGCAGCCTAACCGGGACAAGCACAGATACGCAGTATTTT. The chain combines TRBV5-1 with TRBJ2-3, with a possible D match to TRBD1 (6 bases). Germline lookup yields CDR1 SGHRS and CDR2 YFSETQ. The CDR3 runs to 15 residues. V was cut by 4 bases and J by 0 bases, with 12 bases left in between.

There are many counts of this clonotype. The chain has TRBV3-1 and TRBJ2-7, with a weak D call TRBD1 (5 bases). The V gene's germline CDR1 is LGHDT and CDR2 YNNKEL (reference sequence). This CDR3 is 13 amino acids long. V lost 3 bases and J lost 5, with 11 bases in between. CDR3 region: CASSQVDSNEQYF. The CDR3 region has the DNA TGTGCCAGCAGCCAGGTCGACAGTAACGAGCAGTACTTC.

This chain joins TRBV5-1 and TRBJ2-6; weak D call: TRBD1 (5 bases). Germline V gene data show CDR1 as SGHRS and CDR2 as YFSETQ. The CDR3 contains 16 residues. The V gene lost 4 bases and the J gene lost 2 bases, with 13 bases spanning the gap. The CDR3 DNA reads TGCGCCAGCAGCCCCAGGGCAGACACTGGGGCCAACGTCCTGACTTTC. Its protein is CASSPRADTGANVLTF.

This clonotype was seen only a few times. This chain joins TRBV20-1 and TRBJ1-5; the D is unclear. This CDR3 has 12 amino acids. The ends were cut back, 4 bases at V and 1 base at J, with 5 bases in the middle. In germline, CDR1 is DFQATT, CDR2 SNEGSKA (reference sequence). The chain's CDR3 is CSAIKSNQPQHF. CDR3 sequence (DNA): TGCAGTGCTATCAAGAGCAATCAGCCCCAGCATTTT.

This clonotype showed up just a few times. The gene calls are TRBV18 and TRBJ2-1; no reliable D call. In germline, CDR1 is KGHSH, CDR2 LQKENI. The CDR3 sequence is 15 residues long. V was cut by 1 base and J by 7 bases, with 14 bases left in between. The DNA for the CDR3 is TGTGCCAGCTCACCACTTCCCCGATCTGAGAATGAGCAGTTCTTC. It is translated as CASSPLPRSENEQFF.

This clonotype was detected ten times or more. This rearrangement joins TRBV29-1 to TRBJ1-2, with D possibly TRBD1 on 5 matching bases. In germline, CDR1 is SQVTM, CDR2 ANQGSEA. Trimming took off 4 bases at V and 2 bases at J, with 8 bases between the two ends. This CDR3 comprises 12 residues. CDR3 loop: CSVGGANYGYTF. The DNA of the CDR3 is TGCAGCGTTGGAGGGGCAAACTATGGCTACACCTTC.

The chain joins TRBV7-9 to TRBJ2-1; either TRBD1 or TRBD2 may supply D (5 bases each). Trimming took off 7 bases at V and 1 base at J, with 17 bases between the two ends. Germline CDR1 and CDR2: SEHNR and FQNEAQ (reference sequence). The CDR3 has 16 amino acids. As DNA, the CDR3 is TGTGCCAGCATCCCCCGGCGGGCAGGGTCCTACAATGAGCAGTTCTTC. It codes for CASIPRRAGSYNEQFF.

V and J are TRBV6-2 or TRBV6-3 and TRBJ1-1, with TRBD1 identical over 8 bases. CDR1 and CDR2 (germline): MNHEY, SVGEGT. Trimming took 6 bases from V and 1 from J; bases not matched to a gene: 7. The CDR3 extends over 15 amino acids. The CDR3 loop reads CASRLQDRANTEAFF. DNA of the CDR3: TGTGCCAGCAGATTACAGGACAGGGCGAACACTGAAGCTTTCTTT.

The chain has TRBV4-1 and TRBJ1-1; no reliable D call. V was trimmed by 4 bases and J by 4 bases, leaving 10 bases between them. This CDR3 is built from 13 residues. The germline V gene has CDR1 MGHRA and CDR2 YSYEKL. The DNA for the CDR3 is TGCGCCAGCAGCCCCAATGAGGGCACTGAAGCTTTCTTT. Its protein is CASSPNEGTEAFF.

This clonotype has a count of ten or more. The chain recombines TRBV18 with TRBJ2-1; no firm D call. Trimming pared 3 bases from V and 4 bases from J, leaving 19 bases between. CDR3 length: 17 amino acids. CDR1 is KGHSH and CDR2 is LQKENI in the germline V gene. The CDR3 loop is CASSPSVVGSTYNEQFF. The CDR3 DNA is TGTGCCAGCTCACCGTCGGTTGTTGGTTCTACTTACAATGAGCAGTTCTTC. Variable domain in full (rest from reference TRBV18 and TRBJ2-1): NAGVMQNPRHLVRRRGQEARLRCSPMKGHSHVYWYRQLPEEGLKFMVYLQKENIIDESGMPKERFSAEFPKEGPSILRIQQVVRGDSAAYFCASSPSVVGSTYNEQFFGPGTRLTVL.

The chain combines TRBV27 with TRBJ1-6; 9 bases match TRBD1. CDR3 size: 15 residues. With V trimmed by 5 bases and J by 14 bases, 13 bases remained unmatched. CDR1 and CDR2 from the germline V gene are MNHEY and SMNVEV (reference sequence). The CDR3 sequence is CASSIHPGQGITLHF. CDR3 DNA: TGTGCCAGCAGTATTCACCCGGGACAGGGTATAACCCTCCACTTT.

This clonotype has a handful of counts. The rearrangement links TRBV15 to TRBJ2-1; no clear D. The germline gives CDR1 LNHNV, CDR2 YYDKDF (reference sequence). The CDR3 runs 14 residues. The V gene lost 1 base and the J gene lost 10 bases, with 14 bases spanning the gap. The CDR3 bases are TGTGCCACCAGCAGAGCGGGTGGCAGATTAGAGCAGTTCTTC. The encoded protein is CATSRAGGRLEQFF.